A single T cell receptor beta chain is shown here with its context. Its antigen is unknown. The CDR3 loop spans 13 amino acids. V was cut by 3 bases and J by 5 bases, with 12 bases left in between. Germline V lookup: CDR1 SGDLS, CDR2 YYNGEE. The data stem from a study of OX40 agonist ivuxolimab in advanced cancers. Overall study context: An agonistic human IgG2 monoclonal antibody against OX40 (CD134) was given. Prior therapy, whether anti-PD-1, anti-PD-L1 or anti-CTLA-4, was allowed, and less than 45% had some. The study reported partial responses in three patients: one hepatocellular carcinoma, two cutaneous melanoma.

Assay used: immunoSEQ multiplex PCR; TCRdb lists only in-frame clones, some missing. The data contain fewer than 55,000 clones, just under 90% of them singletons. Findings of the study overall: Those patients achieving a partial response at 0.1-3.0 mg/kg showed among the lowest clonal expansion.

This sample comprised CD4+ or CD8+ T cells sorted from blood, obtained in a trial of the OX40 agonist ivuxolimab. The sequence was collected from an adult with an advanced solid tumor such as melanoma, head and neck, liver or kidney cancer. The chain is built from TRBV9 and TRBJ2-7; D remains ambiguous. This CDR3 reads CASSAGRADEQYF. Here the CDR3 DNA reads TGTGCCAGCAGCGCCGGACGGGCCGACGAGCAGTACTTC.